Each of the 4 T cell receptor beta chains below was sequenced from the same sample in a study of vaccination and CD4 T cells after COVID-19. No antigen has been identified for these receptors. The treatment: roughly 10-day PBMC culture with coronavirus spike peptide pools or control peptides (ViraFEST assay). The Oncomine TCR Beta short-read assay was what sequenced the DNA obtained from cultured CD4+ T cells. Using its own MiXCR run on the PCR reads, TCRdb lists one record per CDR3 protein. The sample holds about 18,000 distinct CDR3 sequences, around 52% seen once. The sequencing here drew on CD4+ T cells from blood, cultured in vitro, taken before SARS-CoV-2 vaccination. The receptors originated from a human donor who had recovered from COVID-19.

V usage is TRBV24-1 and J usage is TRBJ2-3; the match to TRBD1 covers 11 bases. The CDR3 runs to 16 residues. Germline CDR1 KGHDR, CDR2 SFDVKD. The V segment lost 7 bases and the J segment 4 bases; nucleotides outside the gene matches: 9. CDR3: CATSELGTGGPDTQYF. In nucleotides, the CDR3 is TGTGCCACCAGCGAGTTAGGGACAGGGGGTCCAGATACGCAGTATTTT.

V gene TRBV11-2 combines with J gene TRBJ2-6; 13 bases agree with TRBD2. CDR3 length: 21 amino acids. CDR1 is SGHAT, CDR2 FQNNGV, per germline. V lost 5 bases to trimming and J lost 0 bases; unmatched junction nucleotides: 13. The CDR3 loop reads CASSPRLAGGFTFSGANVLTF. The CDR3 nucleotides are TGTGCCAGCAGCCCAAGACTAGCGGGGGGCTTCACGTTCTCTGGGGCCAACGTCCTGACTTTC.

The chain links TRBV7-9 to TRBJ2-3; D is possibly TRBD1 (6 bases). Trimming pared 5 bases from V and 4 bases from J, leaving 13 bases between. The germline gives CDR1 SEHNR, CDR2 FQNEAQ (reference sequence). The length of the CDR3 is 14 residues. The CDR3 nucleotides are TGTGCCAGCAGCATGGGGGCTGATGCAGATACGCAGTATTTT. This sequence encodes CASSMGADADTQYF.

The chain links TRBV20-1 to TRBJ1-6; D remains unclear. Deletions cut 3 bases from V and 6 bases from J, with 6 bases between. This CDR3 has 12 amino acids. Germline V gene sequence: CDR1 DFQATT, CDR2 SNEGSKA (reference sequence). The CDR3, as DNA: TGCAGTGCTAGCACAAGTAATTCACCCCTCCACTTT. Translation gives CSASTSNSPLHF.